This T cell receptor (beta chain) was sequenced in a study of PD-1 blockade in classical Hodgkin lymphoma. Study-wide results and limits: Newly diagnosed patients had diversity similar to the baseline diversity of complete responders. It was CD4+ TCR diversity, not CD8+, that rose significantly by C4D1.

V was pared by 3 bases and J by 6 bases, with 20 bases between. This CDR3 region has 16 residues. Autologous stem cell transplantation was followed by relapse in every patient, and brentuximab vedotin exposure varied. Progressive disease, partial response or complete response was each patient's best response. The table came from immunoSEQ multiplex PCR; TCRdb's copy has only in-frame clones and leaves some out. The table records 13,000 or so clones, around nine tenths of them present only once. On this clone itself: What it recognizes is unknown.

The source was peripheral blood mononuclear cells (PBMCs), collected at baseline. This chain joins TRBV23-1 and TRBJ2-5; D is possibly TRBD1 (5 bases). TRBV23-1 is identified as an open reading frame with a role that is uncertain. This receptor was obtained from a human donor with classical Hodgkin lymphoma. This CDR3 reads CASSQPHLQVRQTQYF. CDR3 DNA: TGCGCCAGCAGTCAGCCACACCTACAGGTTCGTCAGACCCAGTACTTC.